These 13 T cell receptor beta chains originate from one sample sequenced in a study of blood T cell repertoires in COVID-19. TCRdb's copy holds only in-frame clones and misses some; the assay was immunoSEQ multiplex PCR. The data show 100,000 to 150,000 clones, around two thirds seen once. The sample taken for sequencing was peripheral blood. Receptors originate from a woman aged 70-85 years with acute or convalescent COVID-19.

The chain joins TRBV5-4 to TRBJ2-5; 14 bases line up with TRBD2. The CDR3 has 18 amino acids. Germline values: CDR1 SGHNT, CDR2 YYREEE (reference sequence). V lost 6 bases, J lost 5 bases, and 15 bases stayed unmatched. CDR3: CASTPGTSGRGVRETQYF. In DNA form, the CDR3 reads TGTGCCAGCACCCCCGGGACTAGCGGGAGAGGTGTGCGGGAGACCCAGTACTTC.

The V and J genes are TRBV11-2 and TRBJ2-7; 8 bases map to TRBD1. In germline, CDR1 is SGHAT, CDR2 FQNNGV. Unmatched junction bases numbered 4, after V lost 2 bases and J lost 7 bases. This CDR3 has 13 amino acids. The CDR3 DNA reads TGTGCCAGCAGCTTAAGACAGGGGTGGGAGCAGTACTTC. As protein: CASSLRQGWEQYF.

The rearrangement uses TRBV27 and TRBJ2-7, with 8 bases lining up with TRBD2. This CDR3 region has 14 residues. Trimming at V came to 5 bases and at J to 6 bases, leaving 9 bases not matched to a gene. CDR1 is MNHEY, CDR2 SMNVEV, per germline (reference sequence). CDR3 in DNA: TGTGCCAGCAGTCCATCCGGGACTAGGGGCGAGCAGTACTTC. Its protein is CASSPSGTRGEQYF.

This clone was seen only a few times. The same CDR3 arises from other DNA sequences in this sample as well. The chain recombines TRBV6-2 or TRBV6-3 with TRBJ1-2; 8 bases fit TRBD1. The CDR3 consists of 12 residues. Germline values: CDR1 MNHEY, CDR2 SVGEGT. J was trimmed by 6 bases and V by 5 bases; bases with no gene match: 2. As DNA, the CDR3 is TGTGCCAGCAGTAAGACAGGGGATGGCTACACCTTC. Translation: CASSKTGDGYTF.

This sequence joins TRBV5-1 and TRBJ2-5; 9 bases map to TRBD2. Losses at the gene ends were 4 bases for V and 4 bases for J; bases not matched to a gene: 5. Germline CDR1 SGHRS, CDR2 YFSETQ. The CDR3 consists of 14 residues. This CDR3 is CASSQGLALETQYF. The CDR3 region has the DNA TGCGCCAGCAGCCAGGGACTAGCTTTAGAGACCCAGTACTTC. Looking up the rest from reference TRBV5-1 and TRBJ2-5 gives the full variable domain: KAGVTQTPRYLIKTRGQQVTLSCSPISGHRSVSWYQQTPGQGLQFLFEYFSETQRNKGNFPGRFSGRQFSNSRSEMNVSTLELGDSALYLCASSQGLALETQYFGPGTRLLVL.

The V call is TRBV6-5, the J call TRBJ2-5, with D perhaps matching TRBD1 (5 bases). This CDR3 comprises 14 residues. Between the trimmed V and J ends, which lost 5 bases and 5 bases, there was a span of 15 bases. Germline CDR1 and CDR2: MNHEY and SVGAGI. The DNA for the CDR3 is TGTGCCAGCAGTCCTTATGGGTGGGGCGAGACCCAGTACTTC. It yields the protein CASSPYGWGETQYF.

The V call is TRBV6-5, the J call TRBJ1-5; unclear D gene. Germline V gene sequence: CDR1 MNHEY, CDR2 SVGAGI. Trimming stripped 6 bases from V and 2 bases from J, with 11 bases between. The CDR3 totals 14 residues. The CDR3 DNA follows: TGTGCCAGCAGCGCCATACGGGGCAATCAGCCCCAGCATTTT. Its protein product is CASSAIRGNQPQHF.

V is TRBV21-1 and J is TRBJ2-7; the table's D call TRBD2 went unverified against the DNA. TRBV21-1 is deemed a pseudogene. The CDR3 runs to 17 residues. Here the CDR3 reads CASSKGSIQGLDYEQYF. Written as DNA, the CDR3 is TGTGCCAGCAGCAAAGGTAGCATACAAGGACTAGACTACGAGCAGTACTTC.

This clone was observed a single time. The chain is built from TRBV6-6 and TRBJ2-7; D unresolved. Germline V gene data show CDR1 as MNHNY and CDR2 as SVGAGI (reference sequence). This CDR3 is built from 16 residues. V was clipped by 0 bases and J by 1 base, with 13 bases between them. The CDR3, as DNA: TGTGCCAGCAGTTACTCGCAAAGAACTCCGTCCTACGAGCAGTACTTC. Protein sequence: CASSYSQRTPSYEQYF.

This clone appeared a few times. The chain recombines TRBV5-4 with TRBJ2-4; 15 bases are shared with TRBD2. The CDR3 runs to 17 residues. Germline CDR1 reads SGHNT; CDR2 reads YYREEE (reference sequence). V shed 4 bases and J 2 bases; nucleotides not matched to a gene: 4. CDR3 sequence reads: CASSGGLAGGTKNIQYF. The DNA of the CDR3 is TGTGCCAGCAGCGGGGGACTAGCGGGGGGAACCAAAAACATTCAGTACTTC.

The CDR3 DNA is TGTGCCAGTAGTATAGCGGGAGGGGACAATGAGCAGTTCTTC. Its translation is CASSIAGGDNEQFF. This chain joins TRBV19 and TRBJ2-1; 8 bases fit TRBD2. Germline CDR1 and CDR2: LNHDA and SQIVND (reference sequence). J lost 5 bases, V lost 1 base, and 1 base had no gene match. There are 14 residues in the CDR3.

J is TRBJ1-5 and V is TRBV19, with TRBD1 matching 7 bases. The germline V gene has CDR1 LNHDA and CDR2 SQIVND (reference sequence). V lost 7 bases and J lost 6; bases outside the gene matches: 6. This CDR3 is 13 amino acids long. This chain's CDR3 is CASNRGLSQPQHF. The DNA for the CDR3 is TGTGCCAGTAATAGGGGGCTCTCTCAGCCCCAGCATTTT. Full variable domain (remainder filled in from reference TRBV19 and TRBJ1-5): DGGITQSPKYLFRKEGQNVTLSCEQNLNHDAMYWYRQDPGQGLRLIYYSQIVNDFQKGDIAEGYSVSREKKESFPLTVTSAQKNPTAFYLCASNRGLSQPQHFGDGTRLSIL.

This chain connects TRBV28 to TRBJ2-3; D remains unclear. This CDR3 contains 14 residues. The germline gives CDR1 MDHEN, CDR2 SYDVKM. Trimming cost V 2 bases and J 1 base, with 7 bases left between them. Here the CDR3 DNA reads TGTGCCAGCAGTTTAATTTATCGCACAGATACGCAGTATTTT. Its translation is CASSLIYRTDTQYF. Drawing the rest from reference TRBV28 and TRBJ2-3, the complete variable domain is DVKVTQSSRYLVKRTGEKVFLECVQDMDHENMFWYRQDPGLGLRLIYFSYDVKMKEKGDIPEGYSVSREKKERFSLILESASTNQTSMYLCASSLIYRTDTQYFGPGTRLTVL.